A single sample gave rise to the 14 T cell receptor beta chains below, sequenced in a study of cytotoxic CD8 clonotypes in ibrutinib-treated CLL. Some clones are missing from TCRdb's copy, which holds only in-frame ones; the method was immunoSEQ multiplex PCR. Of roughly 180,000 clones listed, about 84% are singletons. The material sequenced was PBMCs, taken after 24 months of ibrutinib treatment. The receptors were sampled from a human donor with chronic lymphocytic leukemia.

CDR3 loop: CASSGGHSAGGSYTF. The CDR3 DNA follows: TGTGCCAGCAGCGGGGGACACTCAGCTGGCGGGAGCTACACCTTC. The chain couples TRBV9 to TRBJ1-2; a possible D gene is TRBD1 (6 bases). CDR1 and CDR2 from the germline V gene are SGDLS and YYNGEE. This CDR3 is built from 15 residues. Trimming took 3 bases from V and 9 from J, leaving 21 bases between them.

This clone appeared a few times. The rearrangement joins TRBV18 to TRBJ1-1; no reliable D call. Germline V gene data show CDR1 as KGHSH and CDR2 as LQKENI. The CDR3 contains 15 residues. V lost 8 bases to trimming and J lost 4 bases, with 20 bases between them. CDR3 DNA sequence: TGTGCCAGCGACCCAACCGGGTTCGTGGGCACTGAAGCTTTCTTT. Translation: CASDPTGFVGTEAFF.

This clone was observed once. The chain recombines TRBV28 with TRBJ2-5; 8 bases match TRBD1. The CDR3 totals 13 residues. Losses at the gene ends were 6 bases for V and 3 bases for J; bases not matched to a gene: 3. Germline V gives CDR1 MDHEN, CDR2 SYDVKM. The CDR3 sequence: CASRQDREETQYF. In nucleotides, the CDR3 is TGTGCCAGCAGACAGGACAGGGAAGAGACCCAGTACTTC.

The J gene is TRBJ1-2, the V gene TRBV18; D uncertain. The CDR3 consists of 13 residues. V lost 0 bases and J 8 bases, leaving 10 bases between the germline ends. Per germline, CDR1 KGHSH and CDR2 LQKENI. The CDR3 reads CASSPPGSSGYTF. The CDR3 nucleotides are TGTGCCAGCTCACCACCAGGTTCATCCGGCTACACCTTC.

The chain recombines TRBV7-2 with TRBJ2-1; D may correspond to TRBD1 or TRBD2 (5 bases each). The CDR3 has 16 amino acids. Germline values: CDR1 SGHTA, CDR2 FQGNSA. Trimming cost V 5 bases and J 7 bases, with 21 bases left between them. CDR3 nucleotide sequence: TGTGCCAGCAGCCTCCGGGACGGGGCTTTAAGGAATGAGCAGTTCTTC. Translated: CASSLRDGALRNEQFF.

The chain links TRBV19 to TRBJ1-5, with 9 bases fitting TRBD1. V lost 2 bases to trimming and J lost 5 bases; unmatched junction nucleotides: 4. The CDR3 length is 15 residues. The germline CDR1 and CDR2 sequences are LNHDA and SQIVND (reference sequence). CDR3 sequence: CASSISGTGYQPQHF. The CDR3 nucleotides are TGTGCCAGTAGTATAAGTGGGACAGGGTATCAGCCCCAGCATTTT.

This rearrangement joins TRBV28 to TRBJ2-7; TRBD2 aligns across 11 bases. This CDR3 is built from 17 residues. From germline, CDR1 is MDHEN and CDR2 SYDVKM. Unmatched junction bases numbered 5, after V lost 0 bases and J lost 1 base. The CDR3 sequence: CASSLWETSGISYEQYF. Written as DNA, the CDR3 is TGTGCCAGCAGTTTATGGGAGACTAGCGGGATTTCCTACGAGCAGTACTTC.

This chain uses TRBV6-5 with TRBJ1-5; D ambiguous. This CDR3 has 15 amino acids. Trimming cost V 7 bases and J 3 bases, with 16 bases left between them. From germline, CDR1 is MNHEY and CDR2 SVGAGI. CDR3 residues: CASITNDRPNQPQHF. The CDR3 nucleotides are TGTGCCAGCATCACTAACGATCGTCCCAATCAGCCCCAGCATTTT.

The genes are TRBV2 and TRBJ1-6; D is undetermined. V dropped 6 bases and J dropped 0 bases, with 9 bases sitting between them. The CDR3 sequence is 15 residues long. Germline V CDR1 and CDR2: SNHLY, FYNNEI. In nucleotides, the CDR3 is TGTGCCAGCAGGGCTTCAGCCTCCTATAATTCACCCCTCCACTTT. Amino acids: CASRASASYNSPLHF. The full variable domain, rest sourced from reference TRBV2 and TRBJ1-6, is EPEVTQTPSHQVTQMGQEVILRCVPISNHLYFYWYRQILGQKVEFLVSFYNNEISEKSEIFDDQFSVERPDGSNFTLKIRSTKLEDSAMYFCASRASASYNSPLHFGNGTRLTVT.

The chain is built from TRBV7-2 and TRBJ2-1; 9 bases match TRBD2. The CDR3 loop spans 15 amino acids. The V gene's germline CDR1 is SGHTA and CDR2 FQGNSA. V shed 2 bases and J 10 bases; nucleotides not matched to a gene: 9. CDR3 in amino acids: CASSLQLAGLGEQFF. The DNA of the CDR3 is TGTGCCAGCAGCTTACAACTAGCGGGTCTGGGCGAGCAGTTCTTC.

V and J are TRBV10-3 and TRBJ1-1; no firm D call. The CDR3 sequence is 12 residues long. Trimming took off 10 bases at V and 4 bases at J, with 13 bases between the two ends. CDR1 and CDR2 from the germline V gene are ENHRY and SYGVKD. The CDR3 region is CATGSTGTEAFF. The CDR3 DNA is TGTGCCACCGGTTCGACGGGCACTGAAGCTTTCTTT.

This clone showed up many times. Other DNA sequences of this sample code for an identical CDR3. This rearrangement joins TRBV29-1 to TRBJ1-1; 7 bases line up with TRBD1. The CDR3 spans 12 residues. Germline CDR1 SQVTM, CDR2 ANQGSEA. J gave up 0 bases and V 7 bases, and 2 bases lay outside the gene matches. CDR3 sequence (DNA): TGCAGCGGGGGACAGATGAACACTGAAGCTTTCTTT. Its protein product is CSGGQMNTEAFF.

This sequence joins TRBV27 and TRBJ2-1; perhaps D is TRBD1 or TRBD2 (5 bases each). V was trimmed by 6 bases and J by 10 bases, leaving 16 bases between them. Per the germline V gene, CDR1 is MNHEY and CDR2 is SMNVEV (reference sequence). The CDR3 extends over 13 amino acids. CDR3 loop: CASRATSRDEQFF. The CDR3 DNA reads TGTGCCAGCAGGGCCACCTCACGGGACGAGCAGTTCTTC.

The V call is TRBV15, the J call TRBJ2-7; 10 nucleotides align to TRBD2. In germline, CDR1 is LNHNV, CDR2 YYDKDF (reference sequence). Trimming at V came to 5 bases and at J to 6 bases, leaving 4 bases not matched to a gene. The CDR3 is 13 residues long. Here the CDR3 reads CATSVAGGSEQYF. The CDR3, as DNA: TGTGCCACCAGCGTAGCGGGAGGCTCCGAGCAGTACTTC.